This entry features one T cell receptor (beta chain) sequence. This record belongs to a study of blood T cell repertoires in COVID-19. Overall study: The study drew acute and convalescent COVID-19 samples from the United States, Italy and Spain. PBMCs, B-cell-depleted T cells, or T cells provided the cDNA or gDNA that made up the material.

Source study methods: Amplifying reference gene primers gave estimates of nucleated cell counts. Libraries were prepared by immunoSEQ multiplex PCR; TCRdb keeps only in-frame clonotypes and omits some of them. From that table come the V and J calls and clone size; the DNA was used to work out D and trimming. Of some 200,000 clones listed, 80% to 90% are singletons. V dropped 5 bases and J dropped 7 bases, with 9 bases sitting between them. The CDR3 runs 12 residues. The source is a man aged 25-45 years with active or convalescent COVID-19. The sample was peripheral blood. This chain links TRBV12-3 or TRBV12-4 with TRBJ1-5, with D hard to call. CDR3 residues: CASSAEFQPQHF. The CDR3 DNA is TGTGCCAGCAGTGCGGAGTTCCAGCCCCAGCATTTT.